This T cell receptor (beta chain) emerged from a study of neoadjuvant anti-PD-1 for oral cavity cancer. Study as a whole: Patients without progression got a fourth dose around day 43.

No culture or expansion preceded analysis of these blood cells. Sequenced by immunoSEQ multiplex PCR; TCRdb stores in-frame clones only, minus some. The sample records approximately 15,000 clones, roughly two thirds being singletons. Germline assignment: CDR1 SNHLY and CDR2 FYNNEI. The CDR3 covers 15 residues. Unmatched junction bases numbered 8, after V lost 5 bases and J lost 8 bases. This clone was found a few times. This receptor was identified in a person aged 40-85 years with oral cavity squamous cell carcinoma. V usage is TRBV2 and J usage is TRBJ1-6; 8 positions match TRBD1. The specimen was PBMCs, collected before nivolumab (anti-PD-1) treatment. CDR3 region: CASSQRTGLDSPLHF. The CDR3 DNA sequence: TGTGCCAGCAGTCAACGGACAGGGTTGGATTCACCCCTCCACTTT.